This T cell receptor beta chain came from a study of Ad26.COV2.S vaccination and SARS-CoV-2 variants. Overall study results and limits: Breadth and depth estimates from TCRs may understate total T cell responses.

Regarding treatment: roughly 20 received Ad26.COV2.S at low or high dose, single or two shots; roughly five received placebo; per-sample allocation not given. The study sampled participants on day 63 after the first vaccine or placebo injection. In Boston, the donor was an adult between 18-55 years of age. This clone was observed a single time. Its target is unknown. This CDR3 comprises 19 residues. V gave up 0 bases and J gave up 9 bases; unmatched junction bases: 16. The germline V gene encodes CDR1 LGHNT and CDR2 FRNRAP. Some clones are missing from TCRdb's copy, which holds only in-frame ones; the method was immunoSEQ multiplex PCR. The table shows some 400,000 clones, with about 89% occurring only once.

Sequenced material: peripheral blood, taken in a trial of Ad26.COV2.S vaccine versus placebo. The receptor was derived from a person between 18 and 65 years old who received the Ad26.COV2.S COVID-19 vaccine or a placebo. This rearrangement joins TRBV12-5 to TRBJ2-1, with 11 nucleotides matching TRBD2. The CDR3 reads CASGLVVPLAGAPNIEQFF. CDR3 DNA: TGTGCTAGTGGTTTGGTAGTCCCACTAGCGGGGGCCCCCAACATTGAGCAGTTCTTC.